This is a list of T cell receptor beta chains from one sample in a study of T cell repertoires in cytomegalovirus infection. TCRdb redid the calling of the reads with MiXCR, one entry per CDR3 protein. The sample lists 450,000 to 550,000 distinct CDR3 sequences, about 17% occurring once. What was sequenced was CD8+ T cells from PBMCs. Receptors were obtained from a human donor in good health (CMV status not recorded). Some clones in this sample may be carry-over from other donors' samples. The CDR3 runs from the conserved cysteine through the conserved F or W. Each record gives: D gene, J gene, CDR3 length, V gene, clone size, CDR3 protein, CDR3 DNA. The D gene is left open where the match is weak. Clone size, where shown, is once, few, many, or a class for clones that have expanded.

TRBD1	TRBJ1-5	13	TRBV6-5	few	CASSTTGLQPQHF	TGTGCCAGCAGCACGACAGGGCTGCAGCCCCAGCATTTT
TRBD1	TRBJ1-5	15	TRBV7-9	NA	CASSFDREKDQPQHF	TGTGCCAGCAGCTTTGACAGGGAGAAAGATCAGCCCCAGCATTTT
TRBD1	TRBJ1-2	14	TRBV2	few	CASVGQGPHYGYTF	TGTGCCAGCGTGGGACAGGGGCCACACTATGGCTACACCTTC
TRBD1	TRBJ2-2	17	TRBV28	NA	CASSGTGGLANTGELFF	TGTGCCAGCTCCGGGACAGGGGGACTCGCGAACACCGGGGAGCTGTTTTTT
NA	TRBJ2-2	14	TRBV7-3	NA	CASSREFNTGELFF	TGTGCCAGCAGCCGGGAGTTTAACACCGGGGAGCTGTTTTTT
TRBD1	TRBJ1-5	17	TRBV24-1	NA	CATSDLSTGESNQPQHF	TGTGCCACCAGTGATTTGTCCACAGGGGAGAGCAATCAGCCCCAGCATTTT
NA	TRBJ2-6	15	TRBV12-3/TRBV12-4	many	CASSSSSSGANVLTF	TGTGCCAGCAGCTCAAGCTCTTCTGGGGCCAACGTCCTGACTTTC
NA	TRBJ1-3	16	TRBV4-1	many	CAPFTRLPSSGNTIYF	TGCGCCCCTTTCACGCGACTTCCAAGCTCTGGAAACACCATATATTTT
TRBD1	TRBJ2-5	17	TRBV19	NA	CASSIGWRGGYQETQYF	TGTGCCAGTAGTATAGGATGGAGAGGGGGCTACCAAGAGACCCAGTACTTC
NA	TRBJ2-1	14	TRBV15	few	CATSRDEAYNEQFF	TGTGCCACCAGCAGAGATGAAGCCTACAATGAGCAGTTCTTC
NA	TRBJ1-5	18	TRBV9	few	CASSPTAGPHYSNQPQHF	TGTGCCAGCAGCCCAACAGCAGGGCCGCATTATAGCAATCAGCCCCAGCATTTT
NA	TRBJ2-1	16	TRBV7-9	NA	CASSPTVGEGYNEQFF	TGTGCCAGCAGCCCTACAGTGGGGGAAGGATACAATGAGCAGTTCTTC
NA	TRBJ1-1	13	TRBV6-1	few	CASSWGPGASAFF	TGTGCCAGCAGTTGGGGACCCGGGGCGTCCGCTTTCTTT
TRBD2	TRBJ2-3	18	TRBV12-3/TRBV12-4	many	CASIPLPLAGESTDTQYF	TGTGCCAGCATCCCTCTGCCACTAGCGGGAGAAAGCACAGATACGCAGTATTTT
NA	TRBJ2-5	17	TRBV7-9	few	CASSGQSSGLMTETQYF	TGTGCCAGCAGCGGACAAAGTTCGGGGCTAATGACAGAGACCCAGTACTTC
TRBD1	TRBJ1-4	14	TRBV27	NA	CASSRTGANEKLFF	TGTGCCAGCAGTCGGACAGGGGCTAATGAAAAACTGTTTTTT
TRBD1	TRBJ1-2	15	TRBV9	NA	CASSEDRGPSNGYTF	TGTGCCAGCAGCGAGGACAGGGGACCTTCTAATGGCTACACCTTC
NA	TRBJ1-2	11	TRBV12-5	few	CASDTGYGYTF	TGTGCTAGTGATACAGGATATGGCTACACCTTC
NA	TRBJ1-6	14	TRBV11-2	medium-sized	CASSLENRNSPLHF	TGTGCCAGCAGCTTAGAGAACAGAAATTCACCCCTCCACTTT